What follows are 20 T cell receptor beta chains derived from one specimen sequenced in a study of blood T cells in healthy people across ages. A sample-barcoded 5' primer and a J-beta primer mix were used in a second PCR of about 7 to 12 cycles. TCRdb re-called the 5' RACE reads through MiXCR, storing one row per CDR3 protein. The data contain hundreds of thousands of distinct CDR3 sequences, 45% to 50% of them singletons. Sequenced: blood. The receptors come from a woman aged 55-70 years in good health.

V gene TRBV29-1 combines with J gene TRBJ2-7, with TRBD1 matching over 9 bases. Germline V gene data show CDR1 as SQVTM and CDR2 as ANQGSEA. The junction had 7 bases not matched to a gene; V was cut back by 7 bases and J by 3 bases. This CDR3 spans 13 amino acids. The CDR3 DNA is TGCAGCGCTAAGGGACAGGGCGGCTACGAGCAGTACTTC. Protein: CSAKGQGGYEQYF.

In the case of this clonotype: Since the CDR3 does not end with the conserved phenylalanine or tryptophan, this likely comes from a read error. The V call is TRBV5-1, the J call TRBJ2-5; the D is unclear. The J call may be incorrect, as the DNA end agrees better with TRBJ2-7. Germline loops: CDR1 SGHRS, CDR2 YFSETQ. The CDR3 loop spans 13 amino acids. The DNA of the CDR3 is TGCGCCAGCAGCTCCGTGGGCGTGGCCGAGCAGTACATC. It translates to CASSSVGVAEQYI.

The sample holds many counts of this clonotype. This rearrangement joins TRBV21-1 to TRBJ2-1; the D call of TRBD1 is as the table states it, not checked on the DNA. TRBV21-1 is a documented pseudogene. This CDR3 is built from 15 residues. CDR3 protein: CASNGGRLPYNEQFF. CDR3 bases: TGTGCCAGCAACGGGGGTCGACTACCCTACAATGAGCAGTTCTTC.

On this clonotype itself: Its ends do not fully match the called genes, so a read error is possible. This chain links TRBV10-3 with TRBJ2-5; 12 bases agree with TRBD2. Germline values: CDR1 ENHRY, CDR2 SYGVKD. This CDR3 spans 15 amino acids. The DNA for the CDR3 is TGTACCATCAGTCCGTCCGGACTAGCGGGAATCGGGCAGTACTTC. Protein product: CTISPSGLAGIGQYF.

The rearrangement joins TRBV24-1 to TRBJ2-1; TRBD1 matches at 7 bases. Germline-derived CDR1 and CDR2 are KGHDR and SFDVKD. The junction had 1 base not matched to a gene; V was cut back by 4 bases and J by 8 bases. This CDR3 region has 12 residues. CDR3 DNA sequence: TGTGCCACCAGTGACCAGGGGGATGAGCAGTTCTTC. It is translated as CATSDQGDEQFF.

The CDR3 DNA is TGTGCCAGCAGCCCAACGACAGGGGGCGGAAAACTGTTTTTT. This translates into CASSPTTGGGKLFF. The rearrangement uses TRBV3-1 and TRBJ1-4, with 10 bases aligning to TRBD1. This CDR3 contains 14 residues. The V and J ends lost 4 bases and 10 bases, in that order; junction bases with no gene match: 6. The germline gives CDR1 LGHDT, CDR2 YNNKEL (reference sequence). Supplemented by reference TRBV3-1 and TRBJ1-4, the full variable domain reads DTAVSQTPKYLVTQMGNDKSIKCEQNLGHDTMYWYKQDSKKFLKIMFSYNNKELIINETVPNRFSPKSPDKAHLNLHINSLELGDSAVYFCASSPTTGGGKLFFGSGTQLSVL.

To note about this clonotype: A read error may account for a junction end that differs from germline. The chain carries TRBV7-9 and TRBJ2-5, with 13 bases lining up with TRBD2. This CDR3 is built from 16 residues. In germline, CDR1 is SEHNR, CDR2 FQNEAQ (reference sequence). CDR3 nucleotide sequence: TGTGCCCGCAGCACTGGGACTAGCGGGATCCAAGAGACCCAGTACTTC. Translated: CARSTGTSGIQETQYF.

This chain connects TRBV13 to TRBJ1-6; 8 bases agree with TRBD1. The J segment lost 5 bases and the V segment lost 5 bases, leaving 5 bases of the junction unmatched. CDR1 is PRHDT, CDR2 FYEKMQ, per germline (reference sequence). The CDR3 length is 15 residues. CDR3 in amino acids: CASSLADRDNSPLHF. Here the CDR3 DNA reads TGTGCCAGCAGCCTTGCGGACAGGGATAATTCACCCCTCCACTTT.

The chain carries TRBV7-3 and TRBJ2-1; the match to TRBD2 covers 11 bases. The CDR3 length is 16 residues. Germline V lookup: CDR1 SGHTA, CDR2 FQGTGA. With 10 bases clipped from V and 3 bases from J, the junction kept 11 bases outside the gene matches. Written as DNA, the CDR3 is TGTGCCACCCAGGGGGGACTAGCGGACCTCTACAATGAGCAGTTCTTC. It translates to CATQGGLADLYNEQFF.

This clonotype showed up just a few times. This chain joins TRBV5-1 and TRBJ2-3; D unclear. The CDR3 covers 15 residues. V was clipped by 0 bases and J by 2 bases, with 10 bases between them. Germline-derived CDR1 and CDR2 are SGHRS and YFSETQ. The CDR3 is CASSLAARDTDTQYF. CDR3 DNA: TGCGCCAGCAGCTTGGCCGCAAGGGACACAGATACGCAGTATTTT. The full variable domain, with the rest looked up from reference TRBV5-1 and TRBJ2-3, is KAGVTQTPRYLIKTRGQQVTLSCSPISGHRSVSWYQQTPGQGLQFLFEYFSETQRNKGNFPGRFSGRQFSNSRSEMNVSTLELGDSALYLCASSLAARDTDTQYFGPGTRLTVL.

The V gene is TRBV5-1, the J gene TRBJ2-7; TRBD1 agrees at 7 bases. CDR1 is SGHRS, CDR2 YFSETQ, per germline. J lost 7 bases, V lost 4 bases, and 11 bases had no gene match. The CDR3 sequence is 14 residues long. CDR3 sequence (DNA): TGCGCCAGCAGCGTGGAGGCACAGGGGTGGGAGCAGTACTTC. Translated: CASSVEAQGWEQYF.

This chain links TRBV6-2 or TRBV6-3 with TRBJ2-7; no clear D gene. The CDR3 is 14 amino acids. The V and J ends lost 0 bases and 2 bases respectively, with 8 bases between them. CDR1 MNHEY and CDR2 SVGEGT come from the germline V gene. CDR3 protein: CASSYSLETYEQYF. Written as DNA, the CDR3 is TGTGCCAGCAGTTACTCGCTAGAAACCTACGAGCAGTACTTC.

CDR3 in DNA: TGCGCCAGCAGCCAACATTCGGACAGGGAGAATGAAAAACTGTTTTTT. This translates into CASSQHSDRENEKLFF. The chain joins TRBV4-1 to TRBJ1-4, with 8 positions matching TRBD1. Germline V gene sequence: CDR1 MGHRA, CDR2 YSYEKL. Germline trimming cut 2 bases from V and 5 bases from J; bases unmatched to any gene: 7. The CDR3 is 16 residues long.

This clonotype came up many times. The V gene is TRBV28, the J gene TRBJ2-3, with D perhaps TRBD2 (5 bases). The CDR3 loop spans 13 amino acids. CDR1 is MDHEN, CDR2 SYDVKM, per germline. With 8 bases removed from V and 8 bases from J, the gap between germline ends came to 17 bases. CDR3 loop: CASRLGAAGTQYF. DNA of the CDR3: TGTGCCAGCCGTCTGGGAGCTGCTGGTACGCAGTATTTT.

This rearrangement joins TRBV5-1 to TRBJ2-3; 9 nucleotides align to TRBD1. From germline, CDR1 is SGHRS and CDR2 YFSETQ. The CDR3 has 17 amino acids. V dropped 4 bases and J dropped 2; count of bases not matched to a gene: 11. DNA of the CDR3: TGCGCCAGCAGCACCCAGGGCGGGACAGGGTTCACAGATACGCAGTATTTT. This codes for CASSTQGGTGFTDTQYF.

This clonotype turned up a few times. The chain is built from TRBV7-2 and TRBJ2-7, with D perhaps matching TRBD1 (5 bases). This CDR3 has 14 amino acids. The V gene's germline CDR1 is SGHTA and CDR2 FQGNSA. Trimming took 1 base from V and 2 from J, leaving 9 bases between them. DNA of the CDR3: TGTGCCAGCAGCTTAGTTGGACATGCCTACGAGCAGTACTTC. Protein: CASSLVGHAYEQYF. The entire variable domain, with the rest obtained from reference TRBV7-2 and TRBJ2-7, is as follows: GAGVSQSPSNKVTEKGKDVELRCDPISGHTALYWYRQSLGQGLEFLIYFQGNSAPDKSGLPSDRFSAERTGGSVSTLTIQRTQQEDSAVYLCASSLVGHAYEQYFGPGTRLTVT.

The chain uses TRBV20-1 and TRBJ2-7; 10 nucleotides match TRBD2. The CDR3 is 16 residues long. CDR1 and CDR2 (germline): DFQATT, SNEGSKA (reference sequence). Trimming took 3 bases from V and 3 from J; bases not matched to a gene: 11. The CDR3 DNA reads TGCAGTGCTAGTAATAGGGGGCCTAGCGGGAGCTACGAGCAGTACTTC. Translation gives CSASNRGPSGSYEQYF.

In regard to this clonotype: A much larger clone lies one base from this, so it may be a read error. The chain uses TRBV20-1 and TRBJ2-4; a weak D match, TRBD2 (6 bases). TRBJ2-7 matches the DNA end more closely, so the J call is doubtful. This CDR3 comprises 13 residues. Germline assignment: CDR1 DFQATT and CDR2 SNEGSKA (reference sequence). The CDR3 DNA is TGCAGTGATACTAGCAGGGACCCCTACGAGCAGTACTTC. Translation gives CSDTSRDPYEQYF.

This clonotype showed up just a few times. A much larger clone lies a single base off, so this may be a read error. The chain has TRBV27 and TRBJ2-6, with no clear D. The germline gives CDR1 MNHEY, CDR2 SMNVEV (reference sequence). CDR3 length equals 16 residues. V shed 5 bases and J shed 2 bases, with 13 bases lying between them. CDR3 sequence (DNA): TGTGCCAGCAGTCTCTTCGGGTTAGCTGGGGCCAACGTCCTGACTTTC. Translating gives CASSLFGLAGANVLTF.

The chain employs TRBV20-1 and TRBJ2-7; D possibly corresponds to TRBD1 (6 bases). Germline V gene lookup returns CDR1 DFQATT and CDR2 SNEGSKA (reference sequence). V was trimmed by 6 bases and J by 1 base, leaving 16 bases between them. The CDR3 has 14 amino acids. CDR3 residues: CSASSGTFSYEQYF. The DNA of the CDR3 is TGCAGTGCCAGCTCCGGGACATTTTCCTACGAGCAGTACTTC.